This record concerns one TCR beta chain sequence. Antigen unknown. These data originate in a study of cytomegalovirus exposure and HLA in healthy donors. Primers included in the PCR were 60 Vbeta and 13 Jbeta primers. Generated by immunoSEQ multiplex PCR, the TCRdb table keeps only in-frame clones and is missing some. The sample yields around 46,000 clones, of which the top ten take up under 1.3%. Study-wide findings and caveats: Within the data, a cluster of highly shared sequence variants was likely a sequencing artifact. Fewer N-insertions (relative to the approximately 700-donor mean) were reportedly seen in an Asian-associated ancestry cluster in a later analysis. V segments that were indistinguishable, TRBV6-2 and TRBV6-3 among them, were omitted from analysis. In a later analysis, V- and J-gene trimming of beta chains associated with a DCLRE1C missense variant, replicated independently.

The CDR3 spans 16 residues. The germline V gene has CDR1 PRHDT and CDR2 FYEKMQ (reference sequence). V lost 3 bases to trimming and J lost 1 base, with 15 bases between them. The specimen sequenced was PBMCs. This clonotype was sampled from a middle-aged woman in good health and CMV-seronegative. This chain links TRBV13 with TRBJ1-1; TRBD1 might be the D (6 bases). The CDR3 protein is CASSLDPGQPNTEAFF. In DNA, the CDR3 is TGTGCCAGCAGCTTGGACCCCGGACAGCCGAACACTGAAGCTTTCTTT.